Only one count was recorded for the clone carrying this T cell receptor beta chain. What it recognizes is unknown. A read error may be the cause here, since a much bigger clone is one base away. Template material for amplifying TCR beta CDR3 regions consisted of RNA transcripts. First-round RT-PCR targeting the TCR CDR3 was performed with the HTBI primer set. MiXCR was run by TCRdb on the multiplex PCR reads, yielding one entry per CDR3 protein. The table lists about 420,000 distinct CDR3 sequences, roughly an eighth of them singletons. The data were obtained in a study of T cells in Graves' hyperthyroidism and ophthalmopathy. At the level of the study: Upon initial diagnosis and before any treatment, peripheral blood was collected. Study findings and constraints: Blood shared most expanded thyroid clonotypes above 0.001. Before onset, ophthalmopathy was predicted by the model a median roughly six months earlier.

The germline CDR1 and CDR2 sequences are MNHEY and SVGEGT. The ends were cut back, 6 bases at V and 5 bases at J, with 16 bases in the middle. The CDR3 contains 15 residues. Clinicians diagnosed patients from clinical symptoms, serum thyroxine and TRAb, thyroid ultrasound and orbital computed tomography. This TCR was recovered from a woman under 30 with Graves' hyperthyroidism. Sequencing was done on a sample of blood. The chain is built from TRBV6-2 or TRBV6-3 and TRBJ1-4; D is ambiguous. Here the CDR3 reads CASRQQRARNEKLFF. The DNA of the CDR3 is TGTGCCAGCAGACAACAGAGGGCTCGGAATGAAAAACTGTTTTTT.